This T cell receptor beta chain appears in the sequencing data of a study of cytomegalovirus exposure and HLA in healthy donors. Trimming left V 1 base short and J 0 bases short, with 8 bases between. Germline loops: CDR1 MGHRA, CDR2 YSYEKL. CDR3 length: 15 residues. It was with 60 Vbeta and 13 Jbeta primers that the PCR ran. This table comes from immunoSEQ multiplex PCR, and its TCRdb copy is limited to in-frame clones, with some not included. The sample has roughly 140,000 clones, roughly 73% seen once. This clone was found a few times. Its antigen is currently unknown. Overall study results and limits: Data from an earlier analysis indicated that most TCR beta V segments were productive either about 90% or about 30% of the time.

Sequencing was performed on PBMCs. The V and J genes are TRBV4-1 and TRBJ2-3; no firm D call. The clonotype comes from a human donor in good health. The CDR3 DNA follows: TGCGCCAGCAGCCAAGTCTTTTCTAGCACAGATACGCAGTATTTT. This translates into CASSQVFSSTDTQYF.